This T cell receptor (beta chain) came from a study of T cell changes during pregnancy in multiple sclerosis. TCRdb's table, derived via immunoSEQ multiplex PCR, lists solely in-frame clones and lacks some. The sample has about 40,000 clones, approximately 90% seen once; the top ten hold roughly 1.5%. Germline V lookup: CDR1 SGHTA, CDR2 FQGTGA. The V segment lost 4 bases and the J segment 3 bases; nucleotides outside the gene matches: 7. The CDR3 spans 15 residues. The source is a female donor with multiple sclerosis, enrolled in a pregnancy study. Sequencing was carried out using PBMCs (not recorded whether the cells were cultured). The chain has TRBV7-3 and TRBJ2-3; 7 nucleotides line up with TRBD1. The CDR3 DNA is TGTGCCAGCAGCTCTCGACAGGGCGGGACAGATACGCAGTATTTT. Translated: CASSSRQGGTDTQYF.